Shown below are 25 T cell receptor beta chains from a single sample sequenced in a study of blood T cell repertoires in COVID-19. Here immunoSEQ multiplex PCR was the method, and the copy in TCRdb shows in-frame clones only, minus some. The data contain 300,000 to 400,000 clones, approximately 89% of them singletons. The sequencing sample was made of PBMCs or T cells enriched from blood (not recorded which). All receptors derive from a man aged 25-45 years who had recovered from COVID-19.

This clone was recorded once. This chain connects TRBV4-1 to TRBJ2-5, with a weak D call TRBD1 (5 bases). The ends were cut back, 3 bases at V and 8 bases at J, with 10 bases in the middle. Germline V lookup: CDR1 MGHRA, CDR2 YSYEKL. This CDR3 has 12 amino acids. The CDR3 region has the DNA TGCGCCAGCAGCCAGACAGACCAAACCCAGTACTTC. Amino acid sequence: CASSQTDQTQYF.

This chain uses TRBV3-1 (or the pseudogene TRBV3-2) with TRBJ2-7, with D hard to call. This CDR3 is built from 14 residues. The V end lost 0 bases, the J end lost 2 bases, and 8 bases lay between the germline ends. Germline V gene lookup returns CDR1 LGHDT and CDR2 YNNKEL (reference sequence). CDR3 protein: CASSQDLRTYEQYF. For the CDR3, the DNA is TGTGCCAGCAGCCAAGATCTGCGAACCTACGAGCAGTACTTC.

This chain uses TRBV19 with TRBJ1-5; D is uncertain. Germline CDR1 is LNHDA and CDR2 is SQIVND (reference sequence). There are 15 residues in the CDR3. Trimming cost V 6 bases and J 4 bases, with 16 bases left between them. CDR3 sequence reads: CASSQSGTANQPQHF. CDR3 bases: TGTGCCAGTAGCCAATCTGGCACAGCAAATCAGCCCCAGCATTTT.

The chain carries TRBV7-2 and TRBJ2-5; D is unresolved. Germline loops: CDR1 SGHTA, CDR2 FQGNSA. The CDR3 is 15 residues long. Between the trimmed V and J ends, which lost 4 bases and 7 bases, there was a span of 19 bases. CDR3 DNA: TGTGCCAGCAGCTCCCCCACCCTAGAGACGGGGACCCAGTACTTC. Protein: CASSSPTLETGTQYF. Drawing the rest from reference TRBV7-2 and TRBJ2-5, the complete variable domain is GAGVSQSPSNKVTEKGKDVELRCDPISGHTALYWYRQSLGQGLEFLIYFQGNSAPDKSGLPSDRFSAERTGGSVSTLTIQRTQQEDSAVYLCASSSPTLETGTQYFGPGTRLLVL.

CDR3 residues: CASSQASERGIKNIQYF. The CDR3 nucleotides read TGTGCCAGCAGCCAAGCCTCGGAGCGGGGGATCAAAAACATTCAGTACTTC. The chain couples TRBV4-2 to TRBJ2-4; TRBD2 agrees at 8 bases. J gave up 3 bases and V 1 base, and 8 bases lay outside the gene matches. Germline V gene data show CDR1 as LGHNA and CDR2 as YNFKEQ. This CDR3 has 17 residues.

This sequence joins TRBV12-3 or TRBV12-4 and TRBJ1-2; D unresolved. Trimming shortened V by 1 base and J by 8 bases, and 11 bases separated the two germline ends. The CDR3 contains 13 residues. The CDR3 region is CASSLGLAGGYTF. CDR3 nucleotides: TGTGCCAGCAGTTTAGGCCTGGCGGGAGGCTACACCTTC.

This chain links TRBV11-2 with TRBJ2-7; weak D call: TRBD1 (6 bases). CDR3 length: 13 amino acids. Germline CDR1 reads SGHAT; CDR2 reads FQNNGV. V dropped 5 bases and J dropped 7 bases, with 15 bases sitting between them. CDR3: CASSPAGRGEQYF. DNA of the CDR3: TGTGCCAGCAGCCCCGCGGGCAGGGGAGAGCAGTACTTC.

This clone was seen a handful of times. The rearrangement joins TRBV7-3 to TRBJ2-2; possible D gene TRBD2, 6 bases. There are 15 residues in the CDR3. Germline V gene lookup returns CDR1 SGHTA and CDR2 FQGTGA. V was trimmed by 1 base and J by 4 bases, leaving 10 bases between them. CDR3 amino acids: CASSLNQGGTGELFF. In DNA, the CDR3 is TGTGCCAGCAGCTTAAACCAGGGAGGCACCGGGGAGCTGTTTTTT.

The chain carries TRBV19 and TRBJ1-5; no clear D. The CDR3 extends over 14 amino acids. The V end lost 8 bases, the J end lost 2 bases, and 13 bases lay between the germline ends. Germline-derived CDR1 and CDR2 are LNHDA and SQIVND (reference sequence). The CDR3: CASRAAAGNQPQHF. The DNA of the CDR3 is TGTGCCAGTCGGGCAGCGGCCGGCAATCAGCCCCAGCATTTT.

The chain carries TRBV18 and TRBJ1-3; D is perhaps TRBD1 (6 bases). This CDR3 region has 16 residues. From germline, CDR1 is KGHSH and CDR2 LQKENI. V was pared by 3 bases and J by 2 bases, with 14 bases between. The CDR3 is CASSPGQYLTGNTIYF. The CDR3 nucleotides read TGTGCCAGCTCACCCGGACAGTATTTAACTGGAAACACCATATATTTT.

The CDR3 DNA reads as TGCAGCGTTCCGCAGCGGGGGGCTAACAATGAGCAGTTCTTC. This sequence encodes CSVPQRGANNEQFF. The rearrangement uses TRBV29-1 and TRBJ2-1; 9 bases agree with TRBD2. V shed 5 bases and J 5 bases; nucleotides not matched to a gene: 7. Germline assignment: CDR1 SQVTM and CDR2 ANQGSEA. This CDR3 comprises 14 residues.

J is TRBJ2-7 and V is TRBV24-1; 10 bases fit TRBD1. CDR1 is KGHDR and CDR2 is SFDVKD in the germline V gene. Trimming removed 2 bases from V and 5 bases from J; junction bases left unmatched: 8. The CDR3 loop spans 16 amino acids. The DNA of the CDR3 is TGTGCCACCAGTGATTCACCCGGGACAGGGGTGAACGAGCAGTACTTC. Amino acid sequence: CATSDSPGTGVNEQYF.

This clone was found once. The CDR3 sequence: CASISDRTGNTIYF. CDR3 coding DNA: TGTGCCAGTATTTCGGACAGGACAGGAAACACCATATATTTT. The chain has TRBV19 and TRBJ1-3; 7 bases match TRBD1. The CDR3 is made up of 14 amino acids. With V trimmed by 7 bases and J by 4 bases, 7 bases remained unmatched. From germline, CDR1 is LNHDA and CDR2 SQIVND (reference sequence).

This chain uses TRBV5-8 with TRBJ2-3; D remains unclear. The CDR3 sequence is 14 residues long. The germline gives CDR1 SGHTS, CDR2 YDEGEE. V lost 6 bases and J lost 2, with 13 bases in between. CDR3 in amino acids: CASTDGHNTDTQYF. CDR3 in DNA: TGTGCCAGCACTGATGGGCACAACACAGATACGCAGTATTTT.

V usage is TRBV28 and J usage is TRBJ1-4; maybe TRBD1 (5 bases). Looked up from germline, CDR1 is MDHEN and CDR2 is SYDVKM. CDR3 length: 14 amino acids. Deletions cut 2 bases from V and 7 bases from J, with 11 bases between. CDR3 loop: CASSLHQGSEKLFF. In nucleotides, the CDR3 is TGTGCCAGCAGTTTACATCAGGGTTCTGAAAAACTGTTTTTT.

This clone appeared a single time. The J gene is TRBJ1-1, the V gene TRBV29-1, with 9 nucleotides matching TRBD1. This CDR3 contains 11 residues. Germline lookup yields CDR1 SQVTM and CDR2 ANQGSEA. V shed 1 base, J shed 12 bases, and the junction held 3 bases outside the gene matches. The CDR3 DNA reads as TGCAGCGTTGAAGTGGGACAGGGTCCTTTCTTT. Translation: CSVEVGQGPFF.

The chain links TRBV28 to TRBJ2-1; TRBD2 agrees at 9 bases. Germline CDR1 is MDHEN and CDR2 is SYDVKM. There are 15 residues in the CDR3. With V trimmed by 3 bases and J by 10 bases, 10 bases remained unmatched. The CDR3 spells CASSFLAGDRKEQFF. The CDR3 DNA reads as TGTGCCAGCAGTTTTTTAGCGGGGGACCGAAAGGAGCAGTTCTTC.

A remark on this clone: Other DNA sequences of this sample code for an identical CDR3. The chain couples TRBV6-5 to TRBJ2-7; maybe TRBD1 (5 bases). This CDR3 is 13 amino acids long. V was shortened by 2 bases and J by 0 bases, with 5 bases between the two germline ends. Germline V CDR1 and CDR2: MNHEY, SVGAGI. CDR3 amino acids: CASSYRGSYEQYF. The CDR3 bases are TGTGCCAGCAGTTACAGGGGCTCCTACGAGCAGTACTTC.

The DNA for the CDR3 is TGCGCCAGCAGCTTGGCGGGGACAGGGGACGAGCAGTACTTC. This codes for CASSLAGTGDEQYF. The chain couples TRBV5-1 to TRBJ2-7; 10 nucleotides agree with TRBD1. Germline CDR1 SGHRS, CDR2 YFSETQ. This CDR3 has 14 residues. The ends lost 0 bases at V and 5 bases at J; junction bases unmatched: 2.

This clone appeared a single time. The V call is TRBV27, the J call TRBJ2-5; 10 bases are shared with TRBD1. There are 15 residues in the CDR3. V was pared by 5 bases and J by 5 bases, with 8 bases of the junction left unmatched. The germline V gene has CDR1 MNHEY and CDR2 SMNVEV (reference sequence). The CDR3 DNA follows: TGTGCCAGCAGTAGCGGGGACAGGGGATCGGAGACCCAGTACTTC. Its protein is CASSSGDRGSETQYF.

This chain connects TRBV6-2 or TRBV6-3 to TRBJ2-5, with 14 bases identical to TRBD2. CDR1 MNHEY and CDR2 SVGEGT come from the germline V gene. With 6 bases clipped from V and 5 bases from J, the junction kept 5 bases outside the gene matches. The CDR3 runs 15 residues. The CDR3 is CASSPGLAGGETQYF. In DNA form, the CDR3 reads TGTGCCAGCAGCCCAGGACTAGCGGGGGGTGAGACCCAGTACTTC.

The chain has TRBV19 and TRBJ2-2; 7 positions match TRBD1. The CDR3 sequence is 14 residues long. V shed 5 bases and J 7 bases; nucleotides not matched to a gene: 7. Looked up from germline, CDR1 is LNHDA and CDR2 is SQIVND (reference sequence). As DNA, the CDR3 is TGTGCCAGTAGTTTCTACAGGGGAAGCGGGGAGCTGTTTTTT. Its protein is CASSFYRGSGELFF. Complete variable domain (other parts from reference TRBV19 and TRBJ2-2): DGGITQSPKYLFRKEGQNVTLSCEQNLNHDAMYWYRQDPGQGLRLIYYSQIVNDFQKGDIAEGYSVSREKKESFPLTVTSAQKNPTAFYLCASSFYRGSGELFFGEGSRLTVL.

The chain is built from TRBV4-1 and TRBJ2-1; 7 bases are a match to TRBD1. The V gene end was trimmed by 4 bases and the J gene end by 5 bases; junction bases not matched to a gene: 5. Germline V gene sequence: CDR1 MGHRA, CDR2 YSYEKL. The CDR3 length is 14 residues. Here the CDR3 reads CASSPVGGDNEQFF. CDR3 DNA: TGCGCCAGCAGCCCGGTAGGGGGCGACAATGAGCAGTTCTTC.

This clone occurred once. CDR3 coding DNA: TGTGCCAGCAGGCAACCTAGCGGGGGGATCACAGATACGCAGTATTTT. This gives the protein CASRQPSGGITDTQYF. The rearrangement joins TRBV11-2 to TRBJ2-3, with TRBD2 matching over 11 bases. Per germline, CDR1 SGHAT and CDR2 FQNNGV. With 6 bases clipped from V and 2 bases from J, the junction kept 7 bases outside the gene matches. The CDR3 is 16 amino acids.

The J gene is TRBJ1-2, the V gene TRBV7-9; D gene unclear. V was shortened by 6 bases and J by 9 bases, with 14 bases between the two germline ends. CDR1 SEHNR and CDR2 FQNEAQ come from the germline V gene (reference sequence). This CDR3 region has 12 residues. CDR3 sequence: CASSYGPESYTF. CDR3 sequence (DNA): TGTGCCAGCAGTTATGGGCCAGAGAGCTACACCTTC.